The present TCR beta chain was sequenced within a study of shared clonotypes between healthy human individuals. V shed 4 bases and J shed 7 bases, with 8 bases lying between them. This CDR3 region has 12 residues. Germline V lookup: CDR1 SNHLY, CDR2 FYNNEI. Only in-frame clones appear in the TCRdb table, and some are missing; sequencing was by immunoSEQ multiplex PCR. This table holds approximately 1.5 million clones, 98% found once. Sequencing input: naive CD4+ T cells sorted from blood. Subset denoted: CD45RA+ positively selected. This TCR came from a man aged 25-40 years in good health. J is TRBJ2-1 and V is TRBV2; D remains ambiguous. DNA of the CDR3: TGTGCCAGCAGTGGTGAGGTTAATGAGCAGTTCTTC. Protein sequence: CASSGEVNEQFF. Together with reference TRBV2 and TRBJ2-1, the CDR3 gives the full variable domain: EPEVTQTPSHQVTQMGQEVILRCVPISNHLYFYWYRQILGQKVEFLVSFYNNEISEKSEIFDDQFSVERPDGSNFTLKIRSTKLEDSAMYFCASSGEVNEQFFGPGTRLTVL.